Sequencing of this TCR beta chain was carried out in a study of cytomegalovirus exposure and HLA in healthy donors. The CDR3 sequence is 14 residues long. CDR1 and CDR2 from the germline V gene are SEHNR and FQNEAQ (reference sequence). The V gene lost 5 bases and the J gene lost 4 bases, with 15 bases spanning the gap. Study conclusions and caveats: The Asian-associated ancestry cluster reportedly had fewer N-insertions than the approximately 700-donor mean in a later analysis. In a later analysis, TCR beta V- and J-gene trimming was associated with a missense DCLRE1C variant. CMV serostatus was the only recorded immune exposure for donors. Within an earlier analysis, most TCR beta V segments proved productive either about 90% or about 30% of the time.

The PCR employed 60 Vbeta primers together with 13 Jbeta primers. Data came from immunoSEQ multiplex PCR; TCRdb stores just in-frame clones and leaves some out. The table records 90,000 or so clones, approximately 80% of them present only once. Comments on this clone: Its target is not known. Other DNA sequences in the same sample also yield this CDR3.

The chain has TRBV7-9 and TRBJ2-7; tentatively, D is TRBD1 (5 bases). This sequence was found in a woman in her 50s in good health and CMV-seropositive. Sequencing input: PBMCs. For the CDR3, the DNA is TGTGCCAGCAGCCTAGAGGCAGGGTGGTACGAGCAGTACGTC. This translates into CASSLEAGWYEQYV.